This T cell receptor (beta chain) was identified in a study of blood T cell repertoires in COVID-19 (dated by TCRdb to the early 2020s). As for the study more broadly: Samples from collaborators originated in the United States, Italy and Spain and spanned both the acute and convalescent phases of COVID-19. The prospective study material was composed of cDNA or gDNA derived from T cells, B-cell-depleted T cells, or PBMCs. Subjects who had been exposed to COVID-19, were actively infected with it, or had recovered from it provided the deeply sampled blood TCRbeta repertoires that made up the dataset. The repertoires were released in a freely available public database meant as a resource for research on the immune response to SARS-CoV-2. Samples were obtained from the ongoing ImmuneRACE study (first 160 participants) and from about 1,300 subjects provided by 6 global collaborators. The sample metadata nearly always contained a de-identified subject ID, COVID-19 status, age in years and sex. Where available, HLA class I and class II types were taken from metadata supplied by the sample provider and were not determined by assay-based typing. Overall results and qualifications from the work: How much clinical and demographic metadata was included differed by source and by participant, and the metadata was provided uncurated.

This clone was observed once. There is no known antigen for this receptor. The record has no base qualities; no much larger clone is one base away. Whole blood was collected in K2EDTA tubes by collaborating institutions according to the institutions' own protocols. For TCRbeta analysis, collaborators shipped samples as frozen whole blood, isolated PBMCs, or DNA extracted from either of those sample types. TCRbeta CDR3 regions were amplified from genomic DNA using the immunoSEQ Assay, a bias-controlled multiplex PCR. In the original analysis: Nucleated cell counts per sample were estimated from amplification of reference gene primers within the assay. Sequence reads were collapsed and filtered to measure the absolute abundance of every unique TCRbeta CDR3 rearrangement. For each sample, productive Simpson clonality was calculated by taking the square root of Simpson's diversity index across productive rearrangements. TCRdb holds this immuneACCESS table with in-frame rearrangements only. Some clones are missing; in checked studies, unresolved V genes explain under half, and the rest has no known cause. The DNA gave D and trimming, while V, J and clone size come from that table. The sample profile shows about 240,000 clones; more than 75% of them were found once. The top ten clonotypes cover around 12% of the sample.

Here V drops 5 bases and J drops 6 bases, and the junction holds 11 bases not matched to any gene. The CDR3 goes from the cysteine to the phenylalanine over 15 residues. The CDR3 DNA has 45 bases and is translated from base 1. For CDR1 and CDR2, the germline V gene (reference sequence) lists LNHDA and SQIVND. Rearrangement joined TRBV19 to TRBJ1-2; 8 central bases correspond to TRBD1. This TCR was sampled from a woman aged 55-75 years with active or convalescent COVID-19. The sequencing sample was made of peripheral blood. At the DNA level, the sequence is TGTGCCAGTAGTGCAAATTCAGGGGGCACGGATGGCTACACCTTC. Translated, this gives CASSANSGGTDGYTF.